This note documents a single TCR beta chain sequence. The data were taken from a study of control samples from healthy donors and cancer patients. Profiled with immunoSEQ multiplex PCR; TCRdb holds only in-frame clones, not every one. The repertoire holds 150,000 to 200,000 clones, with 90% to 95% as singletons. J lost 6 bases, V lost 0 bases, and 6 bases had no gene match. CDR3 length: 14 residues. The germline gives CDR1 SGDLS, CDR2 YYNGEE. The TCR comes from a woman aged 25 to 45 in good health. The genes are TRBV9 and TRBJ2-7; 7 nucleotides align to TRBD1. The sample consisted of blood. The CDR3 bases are TGTGCCAGCAGCGTAGTCCCCAGGGGGTCCGAGCAGTACTTC. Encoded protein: CASSVVPRGSEQYF.